This T cell receptor (beta chain) is from a study of blood T cell repertoires in COVID-19 (TCRdb year 2020). General notes on the study: Samples covering the acute and convalescent phases of COVID-19 were provided by collaborators in the United States, Italy and Spain. The material from the prospective study consisted of cDNA or gDNA derived from T cells, B-cell-depleted T cells, or PBMCs. Deeply sampled blood TCRbeta repertoires from subjects exposed to, actively infected with, or recovered from COVID-19 were included in the dataset. A freely available public database, intended as a resource for researchers studying the immune response to SARS-CoV-2, is where the repertoires were released. Samples were obtained from the ongoing ImmuneRACE study (first 160 participants) and from 1,000 to 1,500 subjects provided by 6 global collaborators. A de-identified subject ID, COVID-19 status, age in years and sex were almost always included in the sample metadata. Where HLA class I and class II types were available, the types were taken from metadata supplied by the sample provider, not from assay-based typing. Results the study describes overall, beyond this receptor: The quantity of clinical and demographic metadata differed by source and by participant and was supplied without curation.

The CDR3, cysteine through phenylalanine, is 16 amino acids long. Of all the DNA, just the CDR3 is kept, 48 bases in frame from base 1. V lost 1 base and J lost 4 bases, and the count of bases not matched to a germline gene is 7. CDR1 and CDR2 were assigned from the germline V gene as SGHDT and YYEEEE. Notes on this clone: The specificity of this receptor is unknown. One base away there is no much larger clone; base qualities are not given.

TCRbeta CDR3 regions were amplified from genomic DNA by means of the immunoSEQ Assay, a bias-controlled multiplex PCR. On the study's bioinformatics: The number of nucleated cells in each sample was estimated by amplification of reference gene primers within the assay. Sequence reads were collapsed and filtered to measure the absolute abundance of every unique TCRbeta CDR3 rearrangement. For each sample, productive Simpson clonality was calculated by taking the square root of Simpson's diversity index across productive rearrangements. What TCRdb holds here is the immuneACCESS table cut down to in-frame rearrangements. Part of the clones is not present; checked against another copy, under half of the missing clones reflect an unresolved V gene, and the others are unexplained. That table furnishes V, J and clone size, whereas the DNA furnished D and trimming. For this sample there are around 160,000 clones; over 75% appear just once. Jointly, the top ten make up roughly 11% of the sample.

In the prospective study, participants were roughly 18 to 95 years old, resided in about two dozen geographic areas of the United States, and were enrolled through a virtual design. Cohort assignment in the prospective study relied on participant-reported clinical history from a screening survey and a study questionnaire. ImmuneRACE Cohort 3 recovered participants were defined by two consecutive negative NP/OP PCR tests, healthcare professional clearance, or symptom resolution. Each participant in the prospective study had whole blood, serum and a nasopharyngeal or oropharyngeal swab collected by mobile phlebotomists. Additional blood draws and questionnaires over an approximately two-month period could optionally be provided by prospective study participants. Prospective study blood samples were shipped either frozen or at room temperature before DNA extraction.

Material for sequencing was PBMCs or T cells enriched from blood (not recorded which). Recombination linked TRBV5-6 to TRBJ2-2; 7 nucleotides in the junction match TRBD1. This TCR derives from a man aged 50 to 59 who had recovered from COVID-19. The encoded CDR3 is CASSLIEGAVTGELFF. The nucleotide sequence is TGTGCCAGCAGCTTGATCGAGGGGGCGGTCACCGGGGAGCTGTTTTTT. The full variable domain, with segments outside the CDR3 supplied by the reference TRBV5-6 and TRBJ2-2 proteins, appears as DAGVTQSPTHLIKTRGQQVTLRCSPKSGHDTVSWYQQALGQGPQFIFQYYEEEERQRGNFPDRFSGHQFPNYSSELNVNALLLGDSALYLCASSLIEGAVTGELFFGEGSRLTVL.